These T cell receptor beta chains were read from a single sample in a study of cytomegalovirus exposure and HLA in healthy donors. TCRdb keeps only in-frame clones here, not all; method: immunoSEQ multiplex PCR. This sample has 170,000 or so clones, with roughly 80% found just once. Sequencing input: PBMCs. All receptors come from a young man in good health and CMV-seronegative. Both conserved end residues are part of each CDR3. D genes are given only for firm matches. Clone sizes are given selectively: once, few, many, or a class where the clone is expanded.

>TRBV4-3|16|TRBJ2-1|NA|NA
CASSQDLSGYYNEQFF
TGCGCCAGCAGCCAAGACTTGAGCGGGTATTACAATGAGCAGTTCTTC
>TRBV28|14|TRBJ2-7|NA|TRBD1
CASSLYGQAHEQYF
TGTGCCAGCAGTTTATATGGACAGGCCCACGAGCAGTACTTC
>TRBV7-2|13|TRBJ2-5|NA|TRBD1
CASSMTGEETQYF
TGTGCCAGCAGCATGACAGGGGAAGAGACCCAGTACTTC
>TRBV7-8|12|TRBJ2-1|NA|NA
CASRTLGPEQFF
TGTGCCAGCAGAACACTGGGCCCGGAGCAGTTCTTC
>TRBV5-4|16|TRBJ1-5|few|NA
CASSSGGGARNQPQHF
TGTGCCAGCAGCTCGGGCGGGGGAGCACGCAATCAGCCCCAGCATTTT
>TRBV2|15|TRBJ1-3|NA|NA
CASSPEGLSGNTIYF
TGTGCCAGCAGCCCAGAGGGCCTTTCTGGAAACACCATATATTTT
>TRBV11-3|14|TRBJ2-7|NA|NA
CASSLDTGSYEQYF
TGTGCCAGCAGCTTAGATACAGGCTCCTACGAGCAGTACTTC
>TRBV7-2|15|TRBJ1-1|NA|NA
CASSLGVRGGSGAFF
TGTGCCAGCAGCTTAGGGGTGAGGGGCGGGAGTGGGGCTTTCTTT
>TRBV5-5|16|TRBJ1-1|few|NA
CASSPEGEVSVPEAFF
TGTGCCAGCAGCCCCGAGGGGGAAGTCTCGGTACCTGAAGCTTTCTTT
>TRBV7-9|15|TRBJ1-2|NA|NA
CASSLVPPRVYGYTF
TGTGCCAGCAGCTTAGTACCGCCCAGGGTCTATGGCTACACCTTC
>TRBV18|14|TRBJ2-3|NA|TRBD1
CASSDRGSTDTQYF
TGTGCCAGCTCGGACAGGGGAAGCACAGATACGCAGTATTTT
>TRBV5-1|18|TRBJ2-3|NA|TRBD2
CASSRRTSGAFKTDTQYF
TGCGCCAGCAGCCGCCGGACTAGCGGGGCCTTTAAAACAGATACGCAGTATTTT
>TRBV19|17|TRBJ1-1|NA|NA
CASRTRTRVGMNTEAFF
TGTGCCAGTAGGACCCGCACGAGGGTAGGGATGAACACTGAAGCTTTCTTT
>TRBV28|15|TRBJ2-2|NA|TRBD1
CASRRQGANTGELFF
TGTGCCAGCCGACGACAGGGGGCCAACACCGGGGAGCTGTTTTTT
>TRBV18|15|TRBJ2-6|NA|NA
CASSLTASGANVLTF
TGTGCCAGCTCACTGACAGCTTCTGGGGCCAACGTCCTGACTTTC
>TRBV7-7|16|TRBJ2-1|NA|TRBD2
CASSARTSGSFNEQFF
TGTGCCAGCAGCGCCCGGACTAGCGGGAGCTTCAATGAGCAGTTCTTC
>TRBV9|15|TRBJ2-7|NA|NA
CASSIQGSPFYEQYF
TGTGCCAGCAGCATACAGGGCTCACCGTTCTACGAGCAGTACTTC
>TRBV6-1|15|TRBJ2-2|NA|TRBD1
CASIAGTANTGELFF
TGTGCCAGCATAGCAGGGACAGCGAACACCGGGGAGCTGTTTTTT
>TRBV7-8|16|TRBJ1-1|NA|NA
CASSLRGQLTNTEAFF
TGTGCCAGCAGCTTAAGAGGACAGCTAACTAACACTGAAGCTTTCTTT
>TRBV27|15|TRBJ2-7|NA|TRBD2
CASRSLSGTYYEQYF
TGTGCCAGCAGGTCCCTTAGCGGGACCTACTACGAGCAGTACTTC
>TRBV6-5|15|TRBJ2-7|NA|TRBD1
CASTPGRGLPYEQYF
TGTGCCAGCACCCCTGGCAGGGGGCTGCCCTACGAGCAGTACTTC
>TRBV7-2|15|TRBJ2-1|NA|NA
CASSLGDSPYNEQFF
TGTGCCAGCAGCTTAGGGGACTCCCCCTACAATGAGCAGTTCTTC
>TRBV7-2|12|TRBJ2-3|few|NA
CASNSNPDTQYF
TGTGCCAGCAACTCCAACCCAGATACGCAGTATTTT
>TRBV27|14|TRBJ1-1|NA|NA
CASSLDRGNTEAFF
TGTGCCAGCAGTTTGGACAGAGGGAACACTGAAGCTTTCTTT
>TRBV6-5|14|TRBJ2-5|NA|TRBD1
CASSPRDREKTQYF
TGTGCCAGCAGCCCCCGGGACAGGGAAAAGACCCAGTACTTC
>TRBV28|15|TRBJ2-7|once|TRBD2
CASSFQAGGSYEQYF
TGTGCCAGCAGTTTTCAGGCGGGAGGATCTTACGAGCAGTACTTC
>TRBV6-5|14|TRBJ2-7|NA|TRBD1
CASSPTGSSDEQYF
TGTGCCAGCAGTCCGACAGGGTCCTCCGACGAGCAGTACTTC
>TRBV7-2|16|TRBJ2-5|once|NA
CASSFPLIGGYETQYF
TGTGCCAGCAGCTTTCCGCTTATAGGAGGGTACGAGACCCAGTACTTC
>TRBV15|12|TRBJ2-7|NA|NA
CATSRQSGEQYF
TGTGCCACCAGCAGACAGAGCGGCGAGCAGTACTTC
>TRBV2|14|TRBJ1-2|NA|NA
CASSEHNANYGYTF
TGTGCCAGCAGTGAACACAACGCTAACTATGGCTACACCTTC
>TRBV6-1|14|TRBJ2-7|NA|TRBD1
CASRKQGLNYEQYF
TGTGCCAGCAGGAAACAGGGGCTCAACTACGAGCAGTACTTC
>TRBV7-9|14|TRBJ2-7|NA|TRBD1
CASRLQGVDYEQYF
TGTGCCAGCAGATTACAGGGGGTAGACTACGAGCAGTACTTC
>TRBV10-3|14|TRBJ2-1|NA|TRBD2
CAISSSRGGGEQFF
TGTGCCATCAGTAGCTCTCGGGGGGGAGGTGAGCAGTTCTTC
>TRBV29-1|13|TRBJ2-3|NA|TRBD2
CSAGRESTDTQYF
TGCAGCGCCGGGAGGGAAAGCACAGATACGCAGTATTTT
>TRBV28|16|TRBJ2-1|NA|NA
CASSLLQGEGYNEQFF
TGTGCCAGCAGTTTATTACAGGGTGAGGGCTACAATGAGCAGTTCTTC
>TRBV28|16|TRBJ2-7|NA|NA
CASSRSPTWASYEQYF
TGTGCCAGCAGTAGATCCCCCACGTGGGCGTCCTACGAGCAGTACTTC
>TRBV2|19|TRBJ2-7|NA|TRBD1
CASSEARDRGLWGAYEQYF
TGTGCCAGCAGTGAAGCACGGGACAGGGGGCTTTGGGGCGCCTACGAGCAGTACTTC
>TRBV5-7|13|TRBJ1-5|NA|NA
CASSLARNQPQHF
TGTGCCAGCAGCTTGGCGCGGAATCAGCCCCAGCATTTT
>TRBV7-2|15|TRBJ1-2|NA|NA
CASSLDATTNYGYTF
TGTGCCAGCAGCTTAGATGCCACAACCAACTATGGCTACACCTTC
>TRBV19|13|TRBJ1-2|NA|TRBD1
CASSGQGARGYTF
TGTGCCAGTAGTGGACAGGGGGCGCGTGGCTACACCTTC